What follows are 17 T cell receptor beta chains derived from one specimen sequenced in a study of beta chain features in type 1 diabetes. All of the isolated RNA was reverse transcribed, so expressed TCRB transcripts were sequenced. This table comes from immunoSEQ multiplex PCR, and its TCRdb copy is limited to in-frame clones, with some not included. The sample includes 360,000 or so clones, 15% to 20% seen only once; the top ten take approximately 0.043%. The sequenced sample consisted of naive CD4+ T cells from blood. Receptors were obtained from a woman younger than 30 in good health.

This clone has just a few counts. The V call is TRBV2, the J call TRBJ1-4, with D tentatively TRBD1 (5 bases). Germline values: CDR1 SNHLY, CDR2 FYNNEI. V was cut by 6 bases and J by 8 bases, with 13 bases left in between. This CDR3 has 13 amino acids. DNA for the CDR3: TGTGCCAGCAGCCGGGACTTATCAGAAAAACTGTTTTTT. The encoded protein is CASSRDLSEKLFF.

The V and J genes are TRBV19 and TRBJ1-5, with 11 positions matching TRBD1. Germline V gives CDR1 LNHDA, CDR2 SQIVND (reference sequence). J lost 4 bases, V lost 9 bases, and 5 bases had no gene match. This CDR3 has 14 residues. The CDR3 bases are TGTGCCAGCCGAGGGACAGGGGGTAATCAGCCCCAGCATTTT. As protein: CASRGTGGNQPQHF.

The chain is built from TRBV5-1 and TRBJ2-3; no clear D gene. The germline V and J ends were trimmed by 4 bases and 3 bases, with 15 bases remaining between them. The CDR3 is made up of 15 amino acids. The germline V gene has CDR1 SGHRS and CDR2 YFSETQ. The DNA of the CDR3 is TGCGCCAGCAGCCCTCAACCTCCCAGGACAGATACGCAGTATTTT. As protein: CASSPQPPRTDTQYF.

This clone was observed a few times. The chain uses TRBV6-6 and TRBJ1-6; 9 nucleotides line up with TRBD1. The CDR3 is 15 residues long. The V gene end was trimmed by 4 bases and the J gene end by 10 bases; junction bases not matched to a gene: 8. Looked up from germline, CDR1 is MNHNY and CDR2 is SVGAGI (reference sequence). CDR3 sequence (DNA): TGTGCCAGCAGTTCCCCACAGGGGGCTCAGTCACCCCTCCACTTT. This encodes CASSSPQGAQSPLHF.

The chain uses TRBV4-1 and TRBJ1-5; possibly TRBD1 for D (6 bases). CDR3 size: 15 residues. Trimming cost V 2 bases and J 6 bases, with 14 bases left between them. Germline V gives CDR1 MGHRA, CDR2 YSYEKL. The CDR3 nucleotides are TGCGCCAGCAGCCAAAGGGAACAGGGTTTTCAGCCCCAGCATTTT. This gives the protein CASSQREQGFQPQHF.

The chain employs TRBV14 and TRBJ2-1; D is unclear. Trimming stripped 1 base from V and 15 bases from J, with 7 bases between. The CDR3 sequence is 10 residues long. Germline V gives CDR1 SGHDN, CDR2 FVKESK. The CDR3 DNA sequence: TGTGCCAGCAGCCAAGGGCGAGGGTTCTTC. Translating gives CASSQGRGFF.

In DNA, the CDR3 is TGTGCCAGTAGTAGGACAGGGGCGGTTGAGCAGTTCTTC. Residues: CASSRTGAVEQFF. V and J are TRBV19 and TRBJ2-1, with 9 bases identical to TRBD1. CDR3 length: 13 residues. V was clipped by 4 bases and J by 9 bases; unmatched bases: 4. CDR1 and CDR2 from the germline V gene are LNHDA and SQIVND (reference sequence).

The V call is TRBV12-5, the J call TRBJ1-6; no clear D. The V and J ends lost 6 bases and 10 bases respectively, with 16 bases between them. Germline assignment: CDR1 LGHNT and CDR2 FRNRAP. The CDR3 has 14 amino acids. DNA of the CDR3: TGTGCTAGTGGCCAACGCGGGGTCCGATCACCCCTCCACTTT. This sequence encodes CASGQRGVRSPLHF.

This clone occurred a few times. The chain employs TRBV29-1 and TRBJ2-2; 8 bases map to TRBD1. J was trimmed by 5 bases and V by 7 bases; bases with no gene match: 6. CDR3 length: 13 residues. CDR1 and CDR2 from the germline V gene are SQVTM and ANQGSEA. CDR3 in DNA: TGCAGCGCCGACCGACAGGGGACCGGGGAGCTGTTTTTT. As protein: CSADRQGTGELFF.

The rearrangement links TRBV9 to TRBJ2-5; 11 nucleotides line up with TRBD2. The CDR3 sequence is 15 residues long. V shed 4 bases, J shed 2 bases, and the junction held 4 bases outside the gene matches. CDR1 and CDR2 (germline): SGDLS, YYNGEE. The CDR3 DNA is TGTGCCAGCAGCTCGACTAGCGGGGAACAAGAGACCCAGTACTTC. Its protein is CASSSTSGEQETQYF.

The V gene is TRBV30, the J gene TRBJ2-1; D remains ambiguous. CDR1 GTSNPN and CDR2 SVGIG come from the germline V gene (reference sequence). The CDR3 extends over 12 amino acids. Trimming left V 1 base short and J 8 bases short, with 9 bases between. The CDR3: CAWSAQSYEQFF. CDR3 bases: TGTGCCTGGAGTGCCCAGTCCTATGAGCAGTTCTTC.

The chain recombines TRBV7-2 with TRBJ2-7; D might be TRBD2 (6 bases). Germline CDR1 and CDR2: SGHTA and FQGNSA. V lost 5 bases and J 5 bases, leaving 19 bases between the germline ends. CDR3 size: 15 residues. The CDR3 sequence: CASSPTRVRGNEQYF. CDR3 sequence (DNA): TGTGCCAGCAGCCCTACCCGCGTCCGGGGGAACGAGCAGTACTTC.

CDR3 residues: CAWAGGLYTGELFF. The CDR3 region has the DNA TGTGCCTGGGCAGGGGGCCTTTACACCGGGGAGCTGTTTTTT. This chain links TRBV30 with TRBJ2-2, with 8 bases fitting TRBD1. The CDR3 has 14 amino acids. The germline V gene has CDR1 GTSNPN and CDR2 SVGIG (reference sequence). J gave up 3 bases and V 5 bases, and 5 bases lay outside the gene matches.

There are a few counts of this clone. This CDR3 is also generated by other DNA sequences in the sample. The chain combines TRBV15 with TRBJ2-5, with no clear D. CDR3 length: 13 amino acids. The germline gives CDR1 LNHNV, CDR2 YYDKDF (reference sequence). Trimming left V 0 bases short and J 1 base short, with 3 bases between. In DNA, the CDR3 is TGTGCCACCAGCAGAGATCGCCAAGAGACCCAGTACTTC. Translated: CATSRDRQETQYF.

This chain links TRBV4-1 with TRBJ2-3; 7 bases align to TRBD1. With 3 bases clipped from V and 4 bases from J, the junction kept 10 bases outside the gene matches. The germline gives CDR1 MGHRA, CDR2 YSYEKL. The CDR3 contains 16 residues. The CDR3 coding sequence is TGCGCCAGCAGCCATGTACAGGGGCGGAAGGCAGATACGCAGTATTTT. Translating it yields CASSHVQGRKADTQYF.

Only a few counts were recorded for this clone. The chain recombines TRBV25-1 with TRBJ2-5; unclear D gene. Germline values: CDR1 MGHDK, CDR2 SYGVNS. The CDR3 has 12 residues. Trimming pared 7 bases from V and 5 bases from J, leaving 11 bases between. CDR3 DNA: TGTGCCAGCACATCTAGTGCGGAGACCCAGTACTTC. Its protein is CASTSSAETQYF.

The chain couples TRBV18 to TRBJ2-5; unclear D gene. V was cut by 2 bases and J by 2 bases, with 6 bases left in between. Per germline, CDR1 KGHSH and CDR2 LQKENI. This CDR3 is built from 13 residues. CDR3 amino acids: CASSPAQQETQYF. The CDR3 DNA reads as TGTGCCAGCTCACCAGCCCAGCAAGAGACCCAGTACTTC.